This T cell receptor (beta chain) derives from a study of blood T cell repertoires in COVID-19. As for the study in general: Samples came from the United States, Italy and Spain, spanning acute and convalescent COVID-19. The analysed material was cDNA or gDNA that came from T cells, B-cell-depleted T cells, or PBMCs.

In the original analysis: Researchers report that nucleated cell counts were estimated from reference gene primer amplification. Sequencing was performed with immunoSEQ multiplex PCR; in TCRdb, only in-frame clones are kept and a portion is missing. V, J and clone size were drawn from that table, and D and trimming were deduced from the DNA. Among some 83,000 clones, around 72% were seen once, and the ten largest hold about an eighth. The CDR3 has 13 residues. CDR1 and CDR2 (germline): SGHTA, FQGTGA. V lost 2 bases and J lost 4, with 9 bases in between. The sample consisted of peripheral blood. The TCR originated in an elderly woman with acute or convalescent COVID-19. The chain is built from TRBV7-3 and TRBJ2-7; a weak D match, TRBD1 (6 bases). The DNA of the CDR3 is TGTGCCAGCAGCTTAGGGGACACATACGAGCAGTACTTC. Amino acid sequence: CASSLGDTYEQYF.